What follows is one T cell receptor (delta chain) and its context. The protein in TCRdb stems from a much larger clone and differs at residue 11 from this DNA's translation, likely a read error; here the protein is translated from the DNA. TCRdb re-called clones from the RT-PCR reads via CATT. The sample includes over 2,500 delta-chain clones, approximately 2.9% seen only once; the top ten take around 28%. This CDR3 comprises 19 residues. Trimming cost V 3 bases and J 0 bases, with 25 bases left between them. The germline V gene encodes CDR1 GEAIGNYY and CDR2 EKD. These data are taken from a study of gamma-delta T cells after stem cell transplantation.

Sequences were obtained from gamma-delta T cells. The chain uses TRDV2 and TRDJ1; D perhaps matches TRDD3 (6 bases). The sequence came from a human donor. It is not recorded whose cells these are; they may come from a transplant donor. In DNA, the CDR3 is TGTGCCTGTGACCCTATAGGAACACCAACTAGGGGATACACCGATAAACTCATCTTT. Translating it yields CACDPIGTPTRGYTDKLIF.